The rows below give T cell receptor beta chains drawn from one sample of a study of T and B cells in COVID-19 patients. TCRdb redid the calling of the multiplex PCR reads with MiXCR, one entry per CDR3 protein. The table shows approximately 26,000 distinct CDR3 sequences, with 30% to 35% occurring only once. The sequenced sample was blood. The origin of the receptors is a human donor who had recovered from COVID-19. Both conserved end residues are part of each CDR3. Each record gives: clone size, D gene, J gene, V gene, CDR3 protein, CDR3 DNA. The D gene is left open where the match is weak. Expanded clones are given a class, and other clones once, few, many or no size at all.

clone_size: .
d_call: .
j_call: TRBJ1-1
v_call: TRBV6-6
cdr3_aa: CASSYSVNTEAFF
cdr3_nt: TGTGCCAGCAGTTACTCTGTGAACACTGAAGCTTTCTTT

clone_size: once
d_call: .
j_call: TRBJ1-2
v_call: TRBV6-2/TRBV6-3
cdr3_aa: CASSYGGILRGHTF
cdr3_nt: TGTGCCAGCAGTTACGGTGGGATCCTACGTGGCCACACCTTC

clone_size: many
d_call: TRBD1
j_call: TRBJ2-1
v_call: TRBV29-1
cdr3_aa: CSVGTRTGAHNEQFF
cdr3_nt: TGCAGCGTCGGTACCCGGACAGGGGCCCACAATGAGCAGTTCTTC

clone_size: .
d_call: .
j_call: TRBJ1-3
v_call: TRBV4-2
cdr3_aa: CASSQDLSTASGNTIYF
cdr3_nt: TGTGCCAGCAGCCAAGACCTCTCGACGGCCTCTGGAAACACCATATATTTT

clone_size: .
d_call: TRBD2
j_call: TRBJ2-1
v_call: TRBV12-3/TRBV12-4
cdr3_aa: CASGAGTSHF
cdr3_nt: TGTGCCAGCGGGGCCGGGACTAGTCACTTC

clone_size: many
d_call: .
j_call: TRBJ2-7
v_call: TRBV18
cdr3_aa: CASSLTGYEQYF
cdr3_nt: TGTGCCAGCTCACTCACAGGCTACGAGCAGTACTTC

clone_size: once
d_call: .
j_call: TRBJ1-1
v_call: TRBV12-3/TRBV12-4
cdr3_aa: CASSRTGGVTEAFF
cdr3_nt: TGTGCCAGCAGTCGCACAGGTGGAGTCACTGAAGCTTTCTTT

clone_size: few
d_call: .
j_call: TRBJ1-1
v_call: TRBV19
cdr3_aa: CASRLRGGRNTEAFF
cdr3_nt: TGTGCCAGTAGACTTAGAGGGGGGAGGAACACTGAAGCTTTCTTT

clone_size: .
d_call: .
j_call: TRBJ2-7
v_call: TRBV20-1
cdr3_aa: CSARDLDRPYEQYF
cdr3_nt: TGCAGTGCTAGAGATCTAGACAGGCCCTACGAGCAGTACTTC

clone_size: .
d_call: .
j_call: TRBJ2-5
v_call: TRBV7-2
cdr3_aa: CASSLPPTGEETQYF
cdr3_nt: TGTGCCAGCAGCTTACCCCCAACGGGGGAAGAGACCCAGTACTTC

clone_size: few
d_call: .
j_call: TRBJ2-2
v_call: TRBV5-4
cdr3_aa: CASSLEQGTGELFF
cdr3_nt: TGTGCCAGCAGCTTGGAGCAGGGGACCGGGGAGCTGTTTTTT

clone_size: .
d_call: TRBD1
j_call: TRBJ2-5
v_call: TRBV20-1
cdr3_aa: CSATAGTGGEKTQYF
cdr3_nt: TGCAGTGCTACGGCCGGGACAGGGGGCGAAAAGACCCAGTACTTC

clone_size: .
d_call: .
j_call: TRBJ2-3
v_call: TRBV6-1
cdr3_aa: CASSDSNTQYF
cdr3_nt: TGTGCCAGCAGTGACTCCAATACGCAGTATTTT

clone_size: few
d_call: TRBD1
j_call: TRBJ2-6
v_call: TRBV5-1
cdr3_aa: CASSLDRGMGANVLTF
cdr3_nt: TGCGCCAGCAGCTTGGACAGGGGTATGGGGGCCAACGTCCTGACTTTC

clone_size: .
d_call: .
j_call: TRBJ2-1
v_call: TRBV27
cdr3_aa: CASSYNERNNEQFF
cdr3_nt: TGTGCCAGCAGTTATAACGAGAGGAATAATGAGCAGTTCTTC

clone_size: .
d_call: TRBD1
j_call: TRBJ2-1
v_call: TRBV11-1
cdr3_aa: CASSLGDRGLGEQFF
cdr3_nt: TGTGCCAGCAGCTTGGGGGACAGGGGGTTGGGTGAGCAGTTCTTC

clone_size: .
d_call: .
j_call: TRBJ1-2
v_call: TRBV12-3/TRBV12-4
cdr3_aa: CASSRVSDGYTF
cdr3_nt: TGTGCCAGCAGTCGTGTGTCTGATGGCTACACCTTC

clone_size: .
d_call: TRBD1
j_call: TRBJ1-2
v_call: TRBV19
cdr3_aa: CASLDRGYGYTF
cdr3_nt: TGTGCCAGCCTGGACAGGGGCTATGGCTACACCTTC

clone_size: .
d_call: .
j_call: TRBJ2-7
v_call: TRBV24-1
cdr3_aa: CATSESPGGEQYF
cdr3_nt: TGTGCCACCAGTGAGTCCCCTGGTGGCGAGCAGTACTTC

clone_size: .
d_call: TRBD1
j_call: TRBJ1-2
v_call: TRBV19
cdr3_aa: CASSRGQYYGYTF
cdr3_nt: TGTGCCAGTAGCCGGGGACAGTACTATGGCTACACCTTC

clone_size: many
d_call: TRBD1
j_call: TRBJ2-1
v_call: TRBV6-2/TRBV6-3
cdr3_aa: CASSWTGTGRGEQFF
cdr3_nt: TGTGCCAGCAGTTGGACCGGGACAGGGAGGGGTGAGCAGTTCTTC

clone_size: .
d_call: TRBD2
j_call: TRBJ2-7
v_call: TRBV6-2/TRBV6-3
cdr3_aa: CASSYSTGGIYNEQYF
cdr3_nt: TGTGCCAGCAGTTACTCGACGGGGGGGATCTACAATGAGCAGTACTTC

clone_size: .
d_call: TRBD1
j_call: TRBJ2-2
v_call: TRBV5-4
cdr3_aa: CASSALTGANTGELFF
cdr3_nt: TGTGCCAGCAGCGCACTTACAGGGGCGAACACCGGGGAGCTGTTTTTT

clone_size: many
d_call: TRBD1
j_call: TRBJ2-2
v_call: TRBV12-3/TRBV12-4
cdr3_aa: CASTMTGIAGELFF
cdr3_nt: TGTGCCAGCACCATGACAGGGATCGCCGGGGAGCTGTTTTTT

clone_size: medium-sized
d_call: TRBD1
j_call: TRBJ2-1
v_call: TRBV6-5
cdr3_aa: CASSQPGQGRSKFF
cdr3_nt: TGTGCCAGCAGTCAACCGGGACAGGGGCGGAGCAAGTTCTTC

clone_size: few
d_call: TRBD1
j_call: TRBJ1-1
v_call: TRBV11-1
cdr3_aa: CASSSLATGAVGKAFF
cdr3_nt: TGTGCCAGCAGCTCCTTAGCAACAGGGGCCGTTGGGAAAGCTTTCTTT

clone_size: .
d_call: .
j_call: TRBJ1-1
v_call: TRBV27
cdr3_aa: CASSFFDGNTEAFF
cdr3_nt: TGTGCCAGCAGCTTTTTCGACGGGAACACTGAAGCTTTCTTT

clone_size: many
d_call: .
j_call: TRBJ2-7
v_call: TRBV27
cdr3_aa: CASSLGRTDEQYF
cdr3_nt: TGTGCCAGCAGCTTAGGGAGGACAGACGAGCAGTACTTC

clone_size: once
d_call: TRBD2
j_call: TRBJ2-1
v_call: TRBV4-3
cdr3_aa: CASSQDGGGRAANEQFF
cdr3_nt: TGCGCCAGCAGCCAAGACGGAGGCGGGAGGGCCGCTAATGAGCAGTTCTTC